Given below is one T cell receptor beta chain in context. What it binds is unknown. The CDR3 loop spans 15 amino acids. Germline V gene lookup returns CDR1 ENHRY and CDR2 SYGVKD. V shed 8 bases and J 6 bases; nucleotides not matched to a gene: 12. This sample is drawn from a study of cytomegalovirus exposure and HLA in healthy donors. Study results and caveats: Donors were assumed by presence/absence analyses to have roughly uniform sequencing depth. Confirmation was obtained in vitro that a few CMV-associated chains are specific for CMV antigens. By a later analysis, the bulk of CMV-associated TCR beta chains appeared HLA-restricted. When analyzed later, a missense DCLRE1C variant was found to be linked to TCR beta V- and J-gene trimming.

The PCR ran on 60 Vbeta and 13 Jbeta primers. The table came from immunoSEQ multiplex PCR; TCRdb's copy has only in-frame clones and leaves some out. Found here are roughly 160,000 clones, around 83% of them singletons; the top ten hold 8.5%. The chain links TRBV10-3 to TRBJ1-1; 10 bases are shared with TRBD1. The clonotype was recovered from a male donor in good health and CMV-seropositive. The sample comprised PBMCs. CDR3 nucleotide sequence: TGTGCCATCCAAACCAATCCCGGGACAGGGGCTGAAGCTTTCTTT. It specifies CAIQTNPGTGAEAFF.